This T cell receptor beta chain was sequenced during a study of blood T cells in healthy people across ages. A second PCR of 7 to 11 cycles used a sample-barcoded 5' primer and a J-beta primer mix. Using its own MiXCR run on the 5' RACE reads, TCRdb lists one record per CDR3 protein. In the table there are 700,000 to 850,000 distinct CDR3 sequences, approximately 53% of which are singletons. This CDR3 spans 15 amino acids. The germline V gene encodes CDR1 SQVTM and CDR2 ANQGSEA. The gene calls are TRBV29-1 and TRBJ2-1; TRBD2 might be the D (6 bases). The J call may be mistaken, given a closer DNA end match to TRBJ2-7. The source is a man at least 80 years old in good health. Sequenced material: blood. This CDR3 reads CSVALGGTPYNEQYF. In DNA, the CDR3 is TGCAGCGTCGCCTTGGGGGGAACCCCCTACAATGAGCAGTACTTC.